This T cell receptor beta chain appears in the sequencing data of a study of T-cell reconstitution after alpha-beta-depleted transplantation in children. At least ten counts were recorded for this clonotype. Its antigen remains unknown. V was cut by 5 bases and J by 9 bases, with 15 bases left in between. Germline V gives CDR1 SGHRS, CDR2 YFSETQ. The CDR3 totals 12 residues. Overall study findings and caveats: Reported findings indicate that, about two months after transplant, alpha-beta T cells came from several hundred expanded clones, which were derived from non-depleted graft cells. In some patients, recipient T cells and intrathymic progenitors surviving conditioning explained high day-60 diversity. T-cell numbers and diversity, one year after transplant, stemmed largely from T cells that were newly produced.

Using unique molecular identifiers, the investigators prepared the TCRbeta library. TCRdb re-called the PCR reads with MiXCR, one entry per CDR3 protein. The sample shows 25,000 or so distinct CDR3 sequences, 15% to 20% of them seen only once. This TCR was recovered from a male patient aged 2 to 10 who had a stem cell transplant for acute lymphoblastic leukemia, so the T cells may come from the graft donor. The chain links TRBV5-1 to TRBJ2-7; D may be TRBD1 or TRBD2 (5 bases each). Source: PBMCs, mostly from graft donor cells, taken 60 days after TCRalphabeta/CD19-depleted stem cell transplant. CDR3 in DNA: TGCGCCAGCAGGGGGGAGTTCGGTGGGCAGTACTTC. Its translation is CASRGEFGGQYF.